This section outlines one T cell receptor (beta chain) sequence together with its context. Its cognate antigen has yet to be identified. Base qualities are not provided; no much larger clone lies one nucleotide away. V has 5 bases trimmed and J has 3 bases trimmed; junction bases matching no gene number 7. Taken from cysteine to phenylalanine, the CDR3 has 15 residues. Just CDR3 DNA is preserved here, 45 bases in frame from base 1. In the germline V gene (reference sequence), CDR1 corresponds to LNHDA and CDR2 to SQIVND. Donors formed part of the validation cohort, which comprised 120 or so subjects and was distinct from the first cohort of roughly 600 subjects. The data stem from a study of cytomegalovirus exposure and HLA in healthy donors (dated by TCRdb to the late 2010s). In terms of the full investigation: According to a later analysis, one platform produced both the 100 to 150 validation repertoires and the 666 repertoires of the first cohort. To predict cytomegalovirus infection status, the study combined high-throughput TCR immunosequencing, statistical association of individual TCRs with disease status, and machine learning. The study was designed to test whether signatures of past pathogen exposure could be identified by cataloging public T cell receptors. In addition to the first cohort of 500 to 850 subjects, a separate validation cohort of 120 different subjects was used.

The library was prepared using the immunoSEQ multiplex PCR assay. The study's processing was this. To diagnose cytomegalovirus status from the catalog of TCR beta chain sequences, a statistical classification framework was built. Not all clones reach the TCRdb copy of this immuneACCESS table, which keeps in-frame sequences only. Checked studies attribute under half of the gap to unresolved V genes and leave the rest unexplained. V and J calls and clone size are copied from that table; D and trimming were computed from the DNA. This sample lists 150,000 to 200,000 clones; about 83% were detected once. Together, the top ten hold over 1.3% of the sample. What the authors observed across the whole study: A total of 150 to 200 TCR beta chains were listed by the study as associated with cytomegalovirus. Of the cluster scores, roughly 95% were above 0 in a later analysis, which found that TCRs clustered in the first cohort also tended to co-occur in the 95 to 150 validation repertoires. In vitro tests confirmed that three of the cytomegalovirus-associated TCR beta chains recognize cytomegalovirus antigens. The classifier was reported to diagnose cytomegalovirus status with high specificity and sensitivity in both the original and validation cohorts. Across donors, most TCR sequences were observed very rarely, whereas some public TCRs were present in many individuals. A later analysis lacked HLA typing for the validation cohort, so it scored co-occurrence in that cohort across all 110 or so repertoires. The authors suggested that the approach could potentially be extended to other disease states and immunological phenotypes.

Source material: PBMCs. This clonotype was sampled from a woman aged 18-35 years in good health and CMV-seronegative. The rearranged segments are TRBV19 and TRBJ1-2; 9 bases in the middle match TRBD1. For the CDR3, the sequence is CASSSGQGRHYGYTF. DNA sequence: TGTGCCAGTAGTTCTGGACAGGGGAGACACTATGGCTACACCTTC.